Described below is a single T cell receptor beta chain sequence and its context. The clone's antigen remains unknown. One base away there is no much larger clone; base qualities are not given. Donors were healthy HIV-negative adults with no recently reported acute infections or vaccinations. Every donor was a Caucasian adult residing in Nashville, Tennessee, USA. CD4+ T cells were enriched by magnetic negative selection, after which naive cells were positively selected on CD45RA and the negative fraction was taken as the memory subset. After blood collection by leukapheresis, PBMCs were isolated using Ficoll-Histopaque density gradient centrifugation and then cryopreserved in the vapor phase of liquid nitrogen. Purity and quantity of every magnetically sorted T cell population were checked by analytical flow cytometry. Each sorted fraction had its genomic DNA isolated and then quantified by UV absorbance on a Nanodrop 2000c.

The entry originates in a study of shared clonotypes between healthy human individuals (dated by TCRdb to between 2020 and 2021). Background for the entire study: The cohort included three men and a couple of women between 18 and 49 years of age. Different laboratories and diverse techniques were used to prepare libraries and sequence TCR repertoires, to increase sequencing depth and limit assay-specific biases. Leukapheresis yielded between about 0.9 and 8.9 billion PBMCs per donor. To estimate repertoire size and how much clonotype sharing occurs between individuals, the study deeply sequenced the blood TCR repertoires of roughly 5 healthy adults. For each donor, CD4 naive and CD4 memory were each given three plates, CD8 naive was given two plates, and CD8 memory was given one plate.

TCR CDR3 regions were amplified from genomic DNA by multiplex PCR using the deep immunoSEQ assay. Extracted genomic DNA from each cell subset was distributed evenly across all wells of several immunoSEQ 96-well plates, and each plate was treated as a replicate. For sorted subsets, approximately 200 ng of genomic DNA, equivalent to around 30,000 T cell genomes, went into each replicate PCR. Purified libraries were measured with a Qubit 3.0 fluorometer, size-checked on a Bioanalyzer 2100, and measured again with the KAPA Library Quantification kit. Each immunoSEQ 96-well plate was sequenced on its own single-read 150-cycle Illumina NextSeq 550 flow cell. The published analysis was carried out like this. Because the immunoSEQ output held only junctional sequences and lacked quality scores, the filtering could not match the filtering applied to full-length reads. To assign V/J genes and CDR3, sequences were annotated using PyIR, a Python wrapper for IgBLAST v1.9, with IMGT germline references. Reads were filtered out if the reads had weak V/J assignments (E-value above 1e-6), no CDR3, stop codons, out-of-frame junctions, or ambiguous translated residues. A V3J clonotype was defined by an identical inferred V gene, J gene, and CDR3 amino acid sequence. The percentage overlap between two repertoires was calculated by dividing the number of shared unique clonotypes by the size of the smaller repertoire. Repertoire richness was assessed with RTK rarefaction, the Chao1 estimator, and Recon v2.1 estimates of unobserved clonotypes. For all TCRbeta clonotypes obtained by the gDNA method from a handful of donors, generation probabilities were computed with OLGA. TCRdb limited this immuneACCESS table to in-frame rearrangements with V and J called. A share of clones is missing; checked studies link under half to unresolved V genes, and the rest is unexplained. V and J calls plus clone size are reproduced from that table; the DNA served to infer D and trimming. The sample has around 1.6 million clones on record, 95% to 99% of them singletons. The ten largest clonotypes hold roughly 0.4% of the sample.

Points the paper makes about the study in general: The genetic and exposure-history diversity represented was limited by the small number of donors. Compared with non-shared clonotypes, clonotypes shared by all four sorted-subset donors had higher generation probabilities. Larger estimated clonotype richness was generally found for naive subsets than for memory subsets. When a handful of donors were compared, the shared fraction of clonotypes was roughly 4.8% for naive CD4, less than 4% for naive CD8, 2% to 2.5% for memory CD4, and around 0.4% for memory CD8. Sampling was limited to blood, and TCR repertoires in tissue likely differ from TCR repertoires in blood. Based on pairwise subsampling, the degree of clonotype sharing among donors was expected to be affected by sequencing depth. Incomplete sequencing was indicated by rarefaction of sorted-subset datasets, despite the large sequencing depth.

V was cut back by 3 bases and J by 9 bases, leaving a gap of 15 bases between them. Spanning cysteine to phenylalanine, the CDR3 consists of 14 amino acids. The kept DNA is CDR3 alone, 42 bases in frame from the first base. For CDR1 and CDR2, the germline V gene lists MNHNS and SASEGT. Recombination linked TRBV6-1 to TRBJ1-5, with the D segment identity uncertain. The sequence derives from a man aged 25 to 40 in good health. The sample taken for sequencing was naive CD4+ T cells sorted from blood. What the cell subset or site label conveys for this sample: CD45RA+ positively selected. The DNA reads as follows: TGTGCCAGCAGTGACGCCCTGTTGTTACTGCCCCAGCATTTT. Its protein is CASSDALLLLPQHF.